Listed below are T cell receptor beta chains from one sample, sequenced in a study of molecular identifiers for immune sequencing clone quantification. MiXCR was run by TCRdb on the PCR reads, yielding one entry per CDR3 protein. The sample has over 550,000 distinct CDR3 sequences, roughly 23% seen once; the top ten hold roughly 0.83%. Sequencing was done on a sample of naive CD8+ T cells from blood, with Jurkat cell RNA spiked in. The receptors here all came from a human donor in good health. Some libraries in this study had Jurkat cell RNA spiked in. The CDR3 runs from the conserved cysteine through the conserved F or W. Each record gives: J gene, V gene, D gene, clone size, CDR3 DNA, CDR3 protein. A D gene is named only where the DNA matches it firmly. A row's size may be missing; if present it is once, few, many or a size class.

J: TRBJ2-2; V: TRBV12-3/TRBV12-4; D: -; size: -; DNA: TGTGCCAGCATCGGCGGAAAGAGCACCGGGGAGCTGTTTTTT; CDR3: CASIGGKSTGELFF
J: TRBJ2-1; V: TRBV27; D: -; size: -; DNA: TGTGCCAGCAGTACGGACTCACAAGAGCTAACGTTCTTC; CDR3: CASSTDSQELTFF
J: TRBJ1-1; V: TRBV7-9; D: -; size: many; DNA: TGTGCCAGCAGCTCCGGCAGTCGGGGGGCCCACACTGAAGCTTTCTTT; CDR3: CASSSGSRGAHTEAFF
J: TRBJ2-1; V: TRBV6-2/TRBV6-3; D: TRBD2; size: -; DNA: TGTGCCAGCAGTTACCCCAGACTAGCGGGAGGGTTACACAATGAGCAGTTCTTC; CDR3: CASSYPRLAGGLHNEQFF
J: TRBJ1-5; V: TRBV6-2/TRBV6-3; D: -; size: many; DNA: TGTGCCAGCAGTTACGGGATAACTTATCAGCCCCAGCATTTT; CDR3: CASSYGITYQPQHF
J: TRBJ1-5; V: TRBV2; D: -; size: -; DNA: TGTGCCAGCAGTGAAAAGCGTTTAGGGACACCTAGCAATCAGCCCCAGCATTTT; CDR3: CASSEKRLGTPSNQPQHF
J: TRBJ1-1; V: TRBV9; D: -; size: many; DNA: TGTGCCAGCAGCCCCGTCGGGGGTACTGAAGCTTTCTTT; CDR3: CASSPVGGTEAFF
J: TRBJ1-1; V: TRBV9; D: TRBD1; size: few; DNA: TGTGCCAGCAGCGTTCCAGGGGGCGCGACTCCTCCGAACGTTATACCCATGAACACTGAAGCTTTCTTT; CDR3: CASSVPGGATPPNVIPMNTEAFF
J: TRBJ1-5; V: TRBV7-9; D: -; size: few; DNA: TGTGCCAGCAGCTTAACCACAGATAGCAATCAGCCCCAGCATTTT; CDR3: CASSLTTDSNQPQHF
J: TRBJ1-1; V: TRBV19; D: -; size: -; DNA: TGTGCCAGTAGTACTATTAAAGAGGGGAACACTGATGCTTTCTTT; CDR3: CASSTIKEGNTDAFF
J: TRBJ2-3; V: TRBV7-9; D: TRBD2; size: few; DNA: TGTGCCAGCAGCTCACAACTAGCGGGGGAGGACACAGATACGCAGTATTTT; CDR3: CASSSQLAGEDTDTQYF
J: TRBJ2-2; V: TRBV27; D: -; size: -; DNA: TGTGCCAGCGGGCACCCTGGCGGGGAGCTGTTTTTT; CDR3: CASGHPGGELFF
J: TRBJ2-2; V: TRBV30; D: -; size: many; DNA: TGTGCCTGGAGTGGGGACATCGTCCCCGGGGAGCTGTTTTTT; CDR3: CAWSGDIVPGELFF
J: TRBJ2-3; V: TRBV30; D: TRBD1; size: many; DNA: TGTGCCTGGGAAAGCTCGGGACAGATAACAGATACGCAGTATTTT; CDR3: CAWESSGQITDTQYF
J: TRBJ1-1; V: TRBV28; D: -; size: -; DNA: TGTGCCAGCAGCCCCGGGACAATGGACACTGAAGCTTTCTTT; CDR3: CASSPGTMDTEAFF
J: TRBJ2-3; V: TRBV13; D: -; size: -; DNA: TGTGCCAGCAGCCTATGGGAAGGAACAGATACGCAGTATTTT; CDR3: CASSLWEGTDTQYF
J: TRBJ2-1; V: TRBV6-6; D: -; size: -; DNA: TGTGCCAGCAGTTCCCTACTAGGGCCAGGGGATGAGCAGTTCTTC; CDR3: CASSSLLGPGDEQFF
J: TRBJ2-7; V: TRBV2; D: -; size: -; DNA: TGTGCCAGCAGTGAAGGGCCAGGAAACTCCTACGAGCAGTACTTC; CDR3: CASSEGPGNSYEQYF
J: TRBJ2-7; V: TRBV5-4; D: -; size: many; DNA: TGTGCCAGCAGCTTGGGGGAATCTCCGTACGAGCAGTACTTC; CDR3: CASSLGESPYEQYF
J: TRBJ2-7; V: TRBV7-9; D: TRBD1; size: few; DNA: TGTGCCAGCAGCTTAGATGGGACAGGAGCCACCTACGAGCAGTACTTC; CDR3: CASSLDGTGATYEQYF
J: TRBJ2-7; V: TRBV11-2; D: -; size: many; DNA: TGTGCCAGCAGCTATTCGTTTAGCGTTACCTACGAGCAGTACTTC; CDR3: CASSYSFSVTYEQYF
J: TRBJ1-2; V: TRBV4-1; D: -; size: few; DNA: TGCGCCAGCAGCCCACGAACCTTCGAGACGGAGAGCTATGGCTACACCTTC; CDR3: CASSPRTFETESYGYTF
J: TRBJ1-1; V: TRBV29-1; D: -; size: many; DNA: TGCAGCGGAGGTCCCACTGAAGCTTTCTTT; CDR3: CSGGPTEAFF
J: TRBJ2-6; V: TRBV6-2/TRBV6-3; D: TRBD2; size: few; DNA: TGTGCCAGCGAGCTGGCGGGAGGTGCTGGGGCCAACGTCCTGACTTTC; CDR3: CASELAGGAGANVLTF
J: TRBJ1-2; V: TRBV7-9; D: TRBD1; size: -; DNA: TGTGCCAGCAGCTCCGACAGGGATATCAACTATGGCTACACCTTC; CDR3: CASSSDRDINYGYTF
J: TRBJ2-1; V: TRBV24-1; D: -; size: many; DNA: TGTGCCACCAGTGATCCCTATGAGCAGTTCTTC; CDR3: CATSDPYEQFF
J: TRBJ2-1; V: TRBV6-6; D: TRBD2; size: many; DNA: TGTGCCAGCTCTGCGGGGGTTCGGGGCAATGAGCAGTTCTTC; CDR3: CASSAGVRGNEQFF
J: TRBJ2-5; V: TRBV11-2; D: -; size: -; DNA: TGTGCCAGCAGCTCCGTGGGGGAGTTCCAAGAGACCCAGTACTTC; CDR3: CASSSVGEFQETQYF